These 16 T cell receptor beta chains originate from one sample sequenced in a study of T cells in Graves' hyperthyroidism and ophthalmopathy. The source material, RNA transcripts, was used to amplify TCR beta CDR3 regions. HTBI primers were employed in a first-round RT-PCR of the TCR CDR3. TCRdb reprocessed the multiplex PCR reads via MiXCR and lists one record per CDR3 protein. The sample includes 600,000 to 650,000 distinct CDR3 sequences, roughly 17% seen only once; the top ten take 3.8%. The sequenced sample was blood. These receptors all come from a woman in her thirties with Graves' hyperthyroidism.

This clonotype was observed many times. The rearrangement uses TRBV7-8 and TRBJ1-5; D might be TRBD1 (6 bases). The CDR3 totals 16 residues. CDR1 and CDR2 from the germline V gene are SGHVS and FQNEAQ. Trimming left V 1 base short and J 4 bases short, with 14 bases between. The CDR3 DNA sequence: TGTGCCAGCAGCTTAGTATCAGGGGTGAGAAATCAGCCCCAGCATTTT. Amino acids: CASSLVSGVRNQPQHF.

This clonotype came up a few times. The chain joins TRBV19 to TRBJ1-5; a possible D gene is TRBD1 (5 bases). Germline V gene lookup returns CDR1 LNHDA and CDR2 SQIVND (reference sequence). The CDR3 consists of 14 residues. Trimming removed 6 bases at V and 3 bases at J, with 12 bases between. In DNA form, the CDR3 reads TGTGCCAGTAGAGCAGGGATGATCAATCAGCCCCAGCATTTT. This codes for CASRAGMINQPQHF. Based on the CDR3 plus reference TRBV19 and TRBJ1-5, the full variable domain is DGGITQSPKYLFRKEGQNVTLSCEQNLNHDAMYWYRQDPGQGLRLIYYSQIVNDFQKGDIAEGYSVSREKKESFPLTVTSAQKNPTAFYLCASRAGMINQPQHFGDGTRLSIL.

V is TRBV30 and J is TRBJ2-1; D perhaps matches TRBD2 (8 bases). The CDR3 is 15 residues long. V lost 3 bases, J lost 8 bases, and 20 bases lay in between. In germline, CDR1 is GTSNPN, CDR2 SVGIG (reference sequence). As DNA, the CDR3 is TGTGCCTGGAGCCTTCGGGAGGGGGCGGGTGATGAGCAGTTCTTC. Translated: CAWSLREGAGDEQFF.

This clonotype has a count of ten or more. V and J are TRBV2 and TRBJ2-3; 7 bases agree with TRBD2. Germline trimming cut 4 bases from V and 2 bases from J; bases unmatched to any gene: 18. CDR1 and CDR2 (germline): SNHLY, FYNNEI. This CDR3 spans 19 amino acids. The CDR3 bases are TGTGCCAGCAGTGTACATACCTTCCTCTGGCGGGAGTTCACAGATACGCAGTATTTT. This codes for CASSVHTFLWREFTDTQYF. Full variable domain (rest looked up from reference TRBV2 and TRBJ2-3): EPEVTQTPSHQVTQMGQEVILRCVPISNHLYFYWYRQILGQKVEFLVSFYNNEISEKSEIFDDQFSVERPDGSNFTLKIRSTKLEDSAMYFCASSVHTFLWREFTDTQYFGPGTRLTVL.

The chain joins TRBV12-3 or TRBV12-4 to TRBJ1-5; D is uncertain. This CDR3 comprises 12 residues. With 3 bases removed from V and 5 bases from J, the gap between germline ends came to 5 bases. The CDR3 bases are TGTGCCAGCAGTTTGGCCGATCAGCCCCAGCATTTT. Translation: CASSLADQPQHF.

This clonotype was observed a handful of times. The chain links TRBV7-9 to TRBJ2-6; D is perhaps TRBD1 (5 bases). The V gene lost 5 bases and the J gene lost 3 bases, with 14 bases spanning the gap. This CDR3 has 16 residues. CDR1 is SEHNR and CDR2 is FQNEAQ in the germline V gene (reference sequence). The DNA of the CDR3 is TGTGCCAGCAGCCCGGCGAAGGGGCTTGGGGCCAACGTCCTGACTTTC. Its protein product is CASSPAKGLGANVLTF.

The V and J genes are TRBV19 and TRBJ2-1; TRBD1 aligns across 7 bases. Germline CDR1 and CDR2: LNHDA and SQIVND (reference sequence). V lost 5 bases to trimming and J lost 3 bases; unmatched junction nucleotides: 10. This CDR3 spans 16 amino acids. The CDR3 DNA reads as TGTGCCAGTAGTCTTACCGGGACAGCACACTACAATGAGCAGTTCTTC. Translating gives CASSLTGTAHYNEQFF.

V gene TRBV7-6 combines with J gene TRBJ2-3, with D maybe TRBD2 (6 bases). The CDR3 contains 17 residues. V dropped 1 base and J dropped 2 bases, with 16 bases sitting between them. Per germline, CDR1 SGHVS and CDR2 FNYEAQ. CDR3 sequence reads: CASSLDPEGGYTDTQYF. The CDR3 DNA follows: TGTGCCAGCAGCTTAGATCCGGAGGGCGGATACACAGATACGCAGTATTTT. Variable domain in full (rest from reference TRBV7-6 and TRBJ2-3): GAGVSQSPRYKVTKRGQDVALRCDPISGHVSLYWYRQALGQGPEFLTYFNYEAQQDKSGLPNDRFSAERPEGSISTLTIQRTEQRDSAMYRCASSLDPEGGYTDTQYFGPGTRLTVL.

The V and J genes are TRBV20-1 and TRBJ2-1; no definite D call. The germline V gene has CDR1 DFQATT and CDR2 SNEGSKA (reference sequence). CDR3 length: 15 amino acids. Trimming left V 0 bases short and J 2 bases short, with 11 bases between. The CDR3 protein is CSARDRRGTYNEQFF. DNA for the CDR3: TGCAGTGCTAGAGATAGGCGTGGGACCTACAATGAGCAGTTCTTC.

The chain recombines TRBV10-3 with TRBJ1-5; TRBD1 matches 11 bases. After removal of 5 bases from V and 2 bases from J, the junction contained 2 bases not matched to a gene. Germline V gene data show CDR1 as ENHRY and CDR2 as SYGVKD. The CDR3 extends over 15 amino acids. This chain's CDR3 is CAISWTGGGNQPQHF. CDR3 nucleotides: TGTGCCATCAGTTGGACAGGGGGCGGCAATCAGCCCCAGCATTTT.

The table lists this clonotype with a few counts. This CDR3 reads CASSPRAGVQETQYF. In DNA, the CDR3 is TGTGCCAGCAGCCCTCGAGCGGGAGTCCAAGAGACCCAGTACTTC. The chain uses TRBV9 and TRBJ2-5, with 8 bases matching TRBD2. This CDR3 region has 15 residues. V lost 4 bases to trimming and J lost 1 base; unmatched junction nucleotides: 6. The germline gives CDR1 SGDLS, CDR2 YYNGEE.

This clonotype was observed a few times. V and J are TRBV6-1 and TRBJ2-7; no firm D call. There are 12 residues in the CDR3. The V gene lost 8 bases and the J gene lost 2 bases, with 10 bases spanning the gap. From germline, CDR1 is MNHNS and CDR2 SASEGT. The CDR3 region has the DNA TGTGCCAGCTCCTGGGAAACCTACGAGCAGTACTTC. Its translation: CASSWETYEQYF.

This clonotype has a handful of counts. V and J are TRBV29-1 and TRBJ2-3; D perhaps matches TRBD1 (6 bases). The V gene lost 6 bases and the J gene lost 2 bases, with 18 bases spanning the gap. Germline loops: CDR1 SQVTM, CDR2 ANQGSEA. The CDR3 contains 15 residues. CDR3 bases: TGCAGCGTGGTTCGAGACAGGCCCCTCACAGATACGCAGTATTTT. Translating gives CSVVRDRPLTDTQYF.

The V call is TRBV5-1, the J call TRBJ1-6, with a weak D call TRBD1 (6 bases). V dropped 4 bases and J dropped 6 bases, with 8 bases sitting between them. The CDR3 sequence is 13 residues long. CDR1 is SGHRS, CDR2 YFSETQ, per germline. In DNA, the CDR3 is TGCGCCAGCAGCGTGGACAGTAATTCACCCCTCCACTTT. This sequence encodes CASSVDSNSPLHF.

Comment on this clonotype: With a much larger clone just one base away, this may be a read error. The chain employs TRBV20-1 and TRBJ1-3; D may be TRBD1 (5 bases). The CDR3 is 13 residues long. The germline gives CDR1 DFQATT, CDR2 SNEGSKA (reference sequence). The CDR3 loop is CSVRAGSGNTIYF. For the CDR3, the DNA is TGCAGTGTTAGAGCAGGGAGTGGAAACACCATATATTTT.

There are many counts of this clonotype. The V and J genes are TRBV6-5 and TRBJ2-7; no definite D call. Deletions cut 0 bases from V and 1 base from J, with 7 bases between. The CDR3 runs 14 residues. Germline V gives CDR1 MNHEY, CDR2 SVGAGI. CDR3 in amino acids: CASSYSYKSYEQYF. CDR3 sequence (DNA): TGTGCCAGCAGTTACTCGTACAAATCCTACGAGCAGTACTTC.